Below are 27 T cell receptor beta chains sequenced from a single sample in a study of T cell responses to AZD1222 COVID-19 vaccine. Clones were sequenced by immunoSEQ multiplex PCR, and TCRdb holds only the in-frame ones, with some missing. Among over 20,000 clones listed, 88% were seen once. The sample was peripheral blood, taken 28 days after the second AZD1222 dose. All receptors come from an adult who received the AZD1222 COVID-19 vaccine.

This chain connects TRBV24-1 to TRBJ2-7; D may be TRBD1 (5 bases). CDR3 size: 12 residues. Germline CDR1 is KGHDR and CDR2 is SFDVKD. V lost 5 bases, J lost 6 bases, and 10 bases lay in between. CDR3 DNA sequence: TGTGCCACCAGTGGTTTAGGGGCCGAGCAGTACTTC. It codes for CATSGLGAEQYF.

This clone occurred once. This rearrangement joins TRBV12-3 or TRBV12-4 to TRBJ1-1; possibly TRBD1 for D (5 bases). There are 13 residues in the CDR3. The V end was cut by 10 bases, the J end by 7 bases, with 19 bases between. In DNA, the CDR3 is TGTGCCACTATGGACACCCCAGGTGGTGAAGCTTTCTTT. Encoded protein: CATMDTPGGEAFF.

The CDR3 DNA reads as TGTGCCAGCAGCGTCAGTCGGGAGACCCAGTACTTC. Protein product: CASSVSRETQYF. This chain links TRBV2 with TRBJ2-5; D gene uncertain. V lost 6 bases, J lost 5 bases, and 10 bases lay in between. CDR3 size: 12 residues. Germline assignment: CDR1 SNHLY and CDR2 FYNNEI.

This rearrangement joins TRBV7-9 to TRBJ1-2; weak D call: TRBD1 (5 bases). This CDR3 is 16 amino acids long. The V end lost 5 bases, the J end lost 2 bases, and 18 bases lay between the germline ends. CDR1 SEHNR and CDR2 FQNEAQ come from the germline V gene (reference sequence). Here the CDR3 reads CASSPARGLSNYGYTF. The CDR3 nucleotides are TGTGCCAGCAGCCCGGCAAGGGGCCTTTCAAACTATGGCTACACCTTC.

The V gene is TRBV6-5, the J gene TRBJ1-1; D might be TRBD1 (6 bases). Germline CDR1 MNHEY, CDR2 SVGAGI. The CDR3 has 15 residues. V lost 5 bases, J lost 0 bases, and 13 bases lay in between. The CDR3 spells CASSRGGRMNTEAFF. The CDR3 DNA reads as TGTGCCAGCAGTCGAGGGGGGCGAATGAACACTGAAGCTTTCTTT.

This clone appeared a few times. This chain uses TRBV7-6 with TRBJ1-5; 7 bases align to TRBD1. The germline V gene encodes CDR1 SGHVS and CDR2 FNYEAQ. This CDR3 has 13 amino acids. V was clipped by 6 bases and J by 6 bases; unmatched bases: 5. The CDR3 DNA sequence: TGTGCCAGCAGTTCCCAGGGGGGTCAGCCCCAGCATTTT. Its protein product is CASSSQGGQPQHF.

The chain joins TRBV6-6 to TRBJ1-2; no reliable D call. This CDR3 has 13 amino acids. Trimming cost V 6 bases and J 5 bases, with 13 bases left between them. The germline CDR1 and CDR2 sequences are MNHNY and SVGAGI (reference sequence). DNA of the CDR3: TGTGCCAGCAGGCCCGCCGACCGGTATGGCTACACCTTC. The encoded protein is CASRPADRYGYTF.

This clone was found once. The V gene is TRBV27, the J gene TRBJ2-7, with D perhaps TRBD1 (6 bases). This CDR3 region has 12 residues. Trimming removed 2 bases from V and 4 bases from J, with 6 bases in between. Per the germline V gene, CDR1 is MNHEY and CDR2 is SMNVEV (reference sequence). This CDR3 reads CASSLRGYEQYF. DNA of the CDR3: TGTGCCAGCAGTTTAAGGGGGTACGAGCAGTACTTC.

The gene calls are TRBV7-2 and TRBJ1-2, with D possibly being TRBD1 (6 bases). Trimming removed 4 bases at V and 6 bases at J, with 15 bases between. The CDR3 is made up of 14 amino acids. CDR1 is SGHTA and CDR2 is FQGNSA in the germline V gene. The CDR3: CASSSRGQGNGYTF. Written as DNA, the CDR3 is TGTGCCAGCAGCTCAAGGGGCCAGGGGAATGGCTACACCTTC.

The genes are TRBV6-2 or TRBV6-3 and TRBJ1-6; no definite D call. The V end was cut by 4 bases, the J end by 8 bases, with 15 bases between. The CDR3 has 15 residues. CDR1 is MNHEY and CDR2 is SVGEGT in the germline V gene. The CDR3 is CASSSPGRIDSPLHF. CDR3 DNA: TGTGCCAGCAGTTCCCCGGGGAGGATCGATTCACCCCTCCACTTT.

The chain recombines TRBV29-1 with TRBJ2-2, with 8 bases lining up with TRBD1. The CDR3 totals 14 residues. V lost 3 bases to trimming and J lost 4 bases; unmatched junction nucleotides: 4. The germline gives CDR1 SQVTM, CDR2 ANQGSEA. Here the CDR3 DNA reads TGCAGCGTTGAGCAGGGGGCGCCCACCGGGGAGCTGTTTTTT. Its translation is CSVEQGAPTGELFF.

The chain is built from TRBV5-6 and TRBJ2-1, with 8 bases matching TRBD2. This CDR3 contains 16 residues. Unmatched junction bases numbered 12, after V lost 4 bases and J lost 6 bases. Germline CDR1 reads SGHDT; CDR2 reads YYEEEE. This CDR3 reads CASSQFGGVPSNEQFF. The CDR3 DNA is TGTGCCAGCAGCCAATTCGGGGGGGTTCCTTCCAATGAGCAGTTCTTC.

This sequence joins TRBV10-2 and TRBJ2-7; D gene ambiguous. CDR3 length: 13 residues. V lost 7 bases and J 6 bases, leaving 16 bases between the germline ends. Germline V gives CDR1 WSHSY, CDR2 SAAADI. The CDR3 protein is CASTPGRFTEQYF. As DNA, the CDR3 is TGCGCCAGCACCCCTGGACGCTTCACCGAGCAGTACTTC.

This sequence joins TRBV9 and TRBJ2-7, with a tentative D call TRBD2 (5 bases). Between the trimmed V and J ends, which lost 3 bases and 0 bases, there was a span of 13 bases. Germline assignment: CDR1 SGDLS and CDR2 YYNGEE. The CDR3 is 15 amino acids. The CDR3 DNA sequence: TGTGCCAGCAGCGCCGGGGAAGGAAGCTCCTACGAGCAGTACTTC. Protein product: CASSAGEGSSYEQYF. Based on the CDR3 plus reference TRBV9 and TRBJ2-7, the full variable domain is DSGVTQTPKHLITATGQRVTLRCSPRSGDLSVYWYQQSLDQGLQFLIQYYNGEERAKGNILERFSAQQFPDLHSELNLSSLELGDSALYFCASSAGEGSSYEQYFGPGTRLTVT.

The V and J genes are TRBV4-3 and TRBJ2-1; TRBD2 aligns across 11 bases. From germline, CDR1 is LGHNA and CDR2 YSLEER. The V and J ends lost 5 bases and 10 bases, in that order; junction bases with no gene match: 16. CDR3 length: 17 residues. The CDR3: CASSERIAGGPIGEQFF. CDR3 in DNA: TGCGCCAGCAGCGAACGCATAGCGGGGGGGCCGATTGGGGAGCAGTTCTTC.

This chain joins TRBV5-6 and TRBJ2-1, with TRBD2 as a possible D gene (5 bases). Trimming took off 0 bases at V and 7 bases at J, with 17 bases between the two ends. Per the germline V gene, CDR1 is SGHDT and CDR2 is YYEEEE. This CDR3 region has 16 residues. The CDR3 coding sequence is TGTGCCAGCAGCTTGGTCAGGCGGGCGCTCAATAATGAGCAGTTCTTC. Protein: CASSLVRRALNNEQFF.

This CDR3 is CASSDSVGVYGYTF. As DNA, the CDR3 is TGTGCCAGCTCCGACAGCGTGGGAGTCTATGGCTACACCTTC. The V gene is TRBV18, the J gene TRBJ1-2, with D perhaps TRBD1 (5 bases). V was trimmed by 6 bases and J by 4 bases, leaving 15 bases between them. CDR3 length equals 14 residues. Germline lookup yields CDR1 KGHSH and CDR2 LQKENI.

V is TRBV5-1 and J is TRBJ2-7, with D possibly TRBD1 on 6 matching bases. This CDR3 spans 14 amino acids. Germline V gene sequence: CDR1 SGHRS, CDR2 YFSETQ. Trimming removed 0 bases from V and 2 bases from J, with 9 bases in between. CDR3 coding DNA: TGCGCCAGCAGCTTGGGGACAGAGACCTACGAGCAGTACTTC. Amino acid sequence: CASSLGTETYEQYF.

The V and J genes are TRBV4-1 and TRBJ1-3, with a tentative D call TRBD1 (6 bases). The CDR3 sequence is 19 residues long. Germline CDR1 and CDR2: MGHRA and YSYEKL. V lost 2 bases and J 0 bases, leaving 20 bases between the germline ends. CDR3 nucleotides: TGCGCCAGCAGCCAAAGGGGACACGAGGAAAGTTACTCTGGAAACACCATATATTTT. It encodes CASSQRGHEESYSGNTIYF.

This chain links TRBV13 with TRBJ2-7; 8 bases fit TRBD1. Trimming took 1 base from V and 2 from J; bases not matched to a gene: 4. In germline, CDR1 is PRHDT, CDR2 FYEKMQ (reference sequence). This CDR3 is built from 15 residues. Written as DNA, the CDR3 is TGTGCCAGCAGCTTAGCGACAGGGGTTCCCTACGAGCAGTACTTC. Its protein is CASSLATGVPYEQYF.

The CDR3 DNA follows: TGCAGCGTACACAGGGCCGGGAACACTGAAGCTTTCTTT. Its protein product is CSVHRAGNTEAFF. The genes are TRBV29-1 and TRBJ1-1; D perhaps matches TRBD1 (6 bases). V shed 6 bases and J shed 1 base, with 12 bases lying between them. The CDR3 totals 13 residues. Per the germline V gene, CDR1 is SQVTM and CDR2 is ANQGSEA.

V and J are TRBV18 and TRBJ2-6, with D tentatively TRBD1 or TRBD2 (6 bases each). Germline values: CDR1 KGHSH, CDR2 LQKENI. This CDR3 has 16 residues. With 3 bases removed from V and 3 bases from J, the gap between germline ends came to 12 bases. The CDR3 DNA reads TGTGCCAGCTCACCGTCGGGGGCGGATGGGGCCAACGTCCTGACTTTC. Amino acids: CASSPSGADGANVLTF.

V and J are TRBV5-6 and TRBJ1-6, with a possible D match to TRBD1 (5 bases). V lost 3 bases, J lost 7 bases, and 11 bases lay in between. This CDR3 is 14 amino acids long. Germline lookup yields CDR1 SGHDT and CDR2 YYEEEE. This chain's CDR3 is CASSWGGLNSPLHF. The DNA of the CDR3 is TGTGCCAGCAGCTGGGGCGGGTTGAATTCACCCCTCCACTTT.

The chain is built from TRBV9 and TRBJ2-1; weak D call: TRBD2 (6 bases). CDR1 is SGDLS, CDR2 YYNGEE, per germline. The CDR3 sequence is 15 residues long. With 2 bases removed from V and 4 bases from J, the gap between germline ends came to 13 bases. Here the CDR3 DNA reads TGTGCCAGCAGCGTGGTGGCGGGGCCATACAATGAGCAGTTCTTC. The encoded protein is CASSVVAGPYNEQFF.

The V call is TRBV28, the J call TRBJ2-1, with TRBD1 matching over 8 bases. CDR3 size: 14 residues. Germline V gene lookup returns CDR1 MDHEN and CDR2 SYDVKM. J was trimmed by 5 bases and V by 5 bases; bases with no gene match: 5. The CDR3 DNA reads as TGTGCCAGCAGTCGACAGGGGTTCGACAATGAGCAGTTCTTC. Its protein product is CASSRQGFDNEQFF.

The chain couples TRBV2 to TRBJ1-2, with TRBD1 identical over 7 bases. V was clipped by 8 bases and J by 7 bases; unmatched bases: 7. Germline values: CDR1 SNHLY, CDR2 FYNNEI. CDR3 size: 12 residues. The CDR3 sequence: CASSYDRVGYTF. DNA of the CDR3: TGTGCCAGCTCTTATGACAGGGTTGGCTACACCTTC. Supplemented by reference TRBV2 and TRBJ1-2, the full variable domain reads EPEVTQTPSHQVTQMGQEVILRCVPISNHLYFYWYRQILGQKVEFLVSFYNNEISEKSEIFDDQFSVERPDGSNFTLKIRSTKLEDSAMYFCASSYDRVGYTFGSGTRLTVV.

The V call is TRBV4-3, the J call TRBJ1-3; D is perhaps TRBD1 (5 bases). Germline CDR1 reads LGHNA; CDR2 reads YSLEER. The V gene lost 4 bases and the J gene lost 1 base, with 11 bases spanning the gap. The CDR3 consists of 15 residues. CDR3 nucleotide sequence: TGCGCCAGCAGCCCCCAACGGGGGTCTGGAAACACCATATATTTT. It is translated as CASSPQRGSGNTIYF.